One sample yielded the 9 T cell receptor beta chains listed below, sequenced in a study of blood T cell repertoires in COVID-19. Generated by immunoSEQ multiplex PCR, the TCRdb table keeps only in-frame clones and is missing some. Among around 150,000 clones listed, roughly 90% were seen once. The sequenced material came from peripheral blood. Every receptor here comes from a man aged 60-69 years with acute or convalescent COVID-19.

The CDR3 nucleotides are TGTGCCTGCATACGGGAGGGGATTACAATGAGCAGTTCTTGGCAGTTCTTC. This encodes CACIREGITMSSSWQFF. The chain is built from TRBV30 and TRBJ2-1, with 8 bases identical to TRBD2. V lost 6 bases and J lost 12; bases outside the gene matches: 25. CDR3 length: 17 amino acids. CDR1 and CDR2 (germline): GTSNPN, SVGIG (reference sequence).

The rearrangement joins TRBV18 to TRBJ2-3; D is perhaps TRBD1 (6 bases). Trimming cost V 2 bases and J 4 bases, with 7 bases left between them. The CDR3 spans 13 residues. CDR1 is KGHSH and CDR2 is LQKENI in the germline V gene. The CDR3 nucleotides read TGTGCCAGCTCACCAAACAGGGCAGATACGCAGTATTTT. The encoded protein is CASSPNRADTQYF.

The chain links TRBV18 to TRBJ1-1; 8 bases are shared with TRBD1. The germline V gene has CDR1 KGHSH and CDR2 LQKENI. The V gene end was trimmed by 0 bases and the J gene end by 6 bases; junction bases not matched to a gene: 6. The length of the CDR3 is 15 residues. This CDR3 reads CASSPPDRGSAEAFF. The CDR3 coding sequence is TGTGCCAGCTCACCACCCGACAGGGGCTCCGCTGAAGCTTTCTTT.

The rearrangement uses TRBV28 and TRBJ2-2, with 7 nucleotides matching TRBD2. The V and J ends lost 8 bases and 5 bases, in that order; junction bases with no gene match: 5. Germline values: CDR1 MDHEN, CDR2 SYDVKM. The CDR3 sequence is 13 residues long. The CDR3 protein is CASLRGETGELFF. The CDR3 DNA is TGTGCCAGCCTTCGGGGGGAAACCGGGGAGCTGTTTTTT.

The chain uses TRBV5-8 and TRBJ2-4; possibly TRBD1 for D (5 bases). Germline V gene data show CDR1 as SGHTS and CDR2 as YDEGEE. The CDR3 spans 15 residues. Trimming cost V 0 bases and J 6 bases, with 13 bases left between them. Here the CDR3 reads CASSLGQGNANIQYF. CDR3 DNA: TGTGCCAGCAGCTTGGGGCAGGGTAACGCAAACATTCAGTACTTC.

The chain uses TRBV30 and TRBJ1-5; 10 nucleotides match TRBD1. The germline CDR1 and CDR2 sequences are GTSNPN and SVGIG (reference sequence). The CDR3 length is 14 residues. Trimming cost V 2 bases and J 9 bases; bases outside gene matches: 7. This CDR3 reads CAWSPGQGMWPQHF. CDR3 DNA: TGTGCCTGGAGTCCGGGACAGGGGATGTGGCCCCAGCATTTT.

This sequence joins TRBV5-4 and TRBJ1-2; 8 bases are shared with TRBD1. Germline CDR1 is SGHNT and CDR2 is YYREEE (reference sequence). The length of the CDR3 is 14 residues. The trim removed 2 bases at V and 4 bases at J, leaving 4 bases unmatched. CDR3 DNA sequence: TGTGCCAGCAGCTTAGACAGGGGATCCTATGGCTACACCTTC. As protein: CASSLDRGSYGYTF.

The chain combines TRBV3-1 (or the pseudogene TRBV3-2) with TRBJ1-4, with a weak D call TRBD1 (5 bases). The CDR3 is 18 residues long. Germline V lookup: CDR1 LGHDT, CDR2 YNNKEL (reference sequence). V was shortened by 1 base and J by 2 bases, with 17 bases between the two germline ends. CDR3 coding DNA: TGTGCCAGCAGCCAAGTCCAGCAGGGTTTTGGGACTAATGAAAAACTGTTTTTT. It translates to CASSQVQQGFGTNEKLFF.

The chain employs TRBV3-1 (or the pseudogene TRBV3-2) and TRBJ1-6; 8 nucleotides align to TRBD1. CDR1 LGHDT and CDR2 YNNKEL come from the germline V gene (reference sequence). The V segment lost 4 bases and the J segment 8 bases; nucleotides outside the gene matches: 7. The CDR3 consists of 15 residues. This CDR3 is CASSLGQGAHSPLHF. CDR3 bases: TGTGCCAGCAGCCTCGGACAGGGCGCCCATTCACCCCTCCACTTT.